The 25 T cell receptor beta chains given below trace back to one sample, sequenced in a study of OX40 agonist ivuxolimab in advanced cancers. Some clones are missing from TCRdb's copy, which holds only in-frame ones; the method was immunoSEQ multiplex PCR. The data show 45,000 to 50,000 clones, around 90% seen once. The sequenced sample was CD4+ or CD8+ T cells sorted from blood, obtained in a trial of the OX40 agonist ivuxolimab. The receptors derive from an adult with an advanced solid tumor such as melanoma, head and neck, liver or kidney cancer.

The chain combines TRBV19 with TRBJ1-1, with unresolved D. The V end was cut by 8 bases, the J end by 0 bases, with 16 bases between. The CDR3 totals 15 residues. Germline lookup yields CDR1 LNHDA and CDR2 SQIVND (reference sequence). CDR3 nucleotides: TGTGCCAGTTTTAAGGGTAGAGGGATGAACACTGAAGCTTTCTTT. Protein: CASFKGRGMNTEAFF.

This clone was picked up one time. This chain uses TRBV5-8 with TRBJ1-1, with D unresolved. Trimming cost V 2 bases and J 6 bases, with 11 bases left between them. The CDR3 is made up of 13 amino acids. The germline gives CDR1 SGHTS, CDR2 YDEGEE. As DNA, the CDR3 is TGTGCCAGCAGCTTTTCAAATAACGCTGAAGCTTTCTTT. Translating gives CASSFSNNAEAFF.

The CDR3 DNA reads as TGCGCCAGCAGTGCAACAGGAGGTTCGGGCGATGAGCAGTTCTTC. This encodes CASSATGGSGDEQFF. The gene calls are TRBV10-2 and TRBJ2-1, with D tentatively TRBD1 or TRBD2 (5 bases each). Germline V lookup: CDR1 WSHSY, CDR2 SAAADI. V was cut by 4 bases and J by 8 bases, with 18 bases left in between. This CDR3 is built from 15 residues.

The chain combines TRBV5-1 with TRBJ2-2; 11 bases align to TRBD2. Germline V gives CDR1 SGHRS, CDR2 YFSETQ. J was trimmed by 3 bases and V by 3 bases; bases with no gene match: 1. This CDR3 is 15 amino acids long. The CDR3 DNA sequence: TGCGCCAGCAGCTCTAGCGGGGGGCACACCGGGGAGCTGTTTTTT. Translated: CASSSSGGHTGELFF.

The CDR3 DNA reads TGTGCCAGCAGTGGGGAGACTGACTACAGGGGCAATCAGCCCCAGCATTTT. This codes for CASSGETDYRGNQPQHF. This chain uses TRBV6-1 with TRBJ1-5, with D possibly matching TRBD1 (6 bases). V shed 4 bases and J shed 2 bases, with 18 bases lying between them. The CDR3 spans 17 residues. The germline V gene encodes CDR1 MNHNS and CDR2 SASEGT.

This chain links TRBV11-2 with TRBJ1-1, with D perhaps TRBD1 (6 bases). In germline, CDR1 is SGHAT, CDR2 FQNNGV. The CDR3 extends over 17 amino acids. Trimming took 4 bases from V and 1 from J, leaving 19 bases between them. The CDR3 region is CASSSTTGQKGNTEAFF. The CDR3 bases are TGTGCCAGCAGCTCCACCACAGGGCAGAAGGGGAACACTGAAGCTTTCTTT.

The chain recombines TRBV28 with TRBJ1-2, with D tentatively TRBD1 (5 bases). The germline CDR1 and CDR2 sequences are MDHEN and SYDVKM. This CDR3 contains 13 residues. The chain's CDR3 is CAGTASGGDGYTF. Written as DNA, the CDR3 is TGTGCAGGAACAGCGTCGGGGGGGGATGGCTACACCTTC.

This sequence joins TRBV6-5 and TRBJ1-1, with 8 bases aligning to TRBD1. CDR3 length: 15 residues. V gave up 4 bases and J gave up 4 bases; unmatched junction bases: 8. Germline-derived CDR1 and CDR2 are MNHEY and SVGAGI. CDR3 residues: CASSSLQGESTEAFF. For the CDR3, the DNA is TGTGCCAGCAGTTCGCTACAGGGGGAAAGCACTGAAGCTTTCTTT.

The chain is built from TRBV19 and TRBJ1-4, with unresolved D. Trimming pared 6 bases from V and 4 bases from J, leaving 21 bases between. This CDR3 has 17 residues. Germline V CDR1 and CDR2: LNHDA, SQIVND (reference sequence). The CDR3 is CASSRSPPGVGNEKLFF. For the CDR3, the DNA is TGTGCCAGTAGCCGATCCCCTCCTGGCGTGGGTAATGAAAAACTGTTTTTT. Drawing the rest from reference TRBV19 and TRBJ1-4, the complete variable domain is DGGITQSPKYLFRKEGQNVTLSCEQNLNHDAMYWYRQDPGQGLRLIYYSQIVNDFQKGDIAEGYSVSREKKESFPLTVTSAQKNPTAFYLCASSRSPPGVGNEKLFFGSGTQLSVL.

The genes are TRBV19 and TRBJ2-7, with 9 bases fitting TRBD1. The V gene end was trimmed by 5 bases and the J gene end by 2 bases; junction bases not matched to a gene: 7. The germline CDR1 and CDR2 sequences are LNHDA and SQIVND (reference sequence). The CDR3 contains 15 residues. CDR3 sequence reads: CASSEGGQGPYEQYF. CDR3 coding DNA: TGTGCCAGTAGTGAGGGGGGACAGGGACCCTACGAGCAGTACTTC.

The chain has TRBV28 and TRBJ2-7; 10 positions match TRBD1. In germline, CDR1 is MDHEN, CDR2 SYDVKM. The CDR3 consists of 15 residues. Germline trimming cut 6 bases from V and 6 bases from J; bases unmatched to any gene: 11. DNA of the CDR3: TGTGCCAGCAGCCCGTCCGGGACAGGGGATGGCGAGCAGTACGTC. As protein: CASSPSGTGDGEQYV.

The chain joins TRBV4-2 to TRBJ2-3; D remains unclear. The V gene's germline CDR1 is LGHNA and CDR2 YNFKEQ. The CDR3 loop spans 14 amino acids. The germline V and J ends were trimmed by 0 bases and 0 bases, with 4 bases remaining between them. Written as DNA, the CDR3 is TGTGCCAGCAGCCAAGAAGCTAGCACAGATACGCAGTATTTT. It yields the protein CASSQEASTDTQYF.

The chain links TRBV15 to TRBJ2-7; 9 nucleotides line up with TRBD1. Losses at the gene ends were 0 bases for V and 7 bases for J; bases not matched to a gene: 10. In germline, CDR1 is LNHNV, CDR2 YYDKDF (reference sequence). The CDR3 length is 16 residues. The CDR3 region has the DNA TGTGCCACCAGCAGAGATCGGGTCATGGGACAGGGAGAGCAGTACGTC. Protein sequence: CATSRDRVMGQGEQYV.

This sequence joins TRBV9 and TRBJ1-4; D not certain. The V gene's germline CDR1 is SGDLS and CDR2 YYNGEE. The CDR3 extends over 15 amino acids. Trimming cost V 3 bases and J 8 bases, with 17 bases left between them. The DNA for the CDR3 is TGTGCCAGCAGCGAGGGAGACCCTCGGCGCGAAAAACTGTTTTTT. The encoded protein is CASSEGDPRREKLFF.

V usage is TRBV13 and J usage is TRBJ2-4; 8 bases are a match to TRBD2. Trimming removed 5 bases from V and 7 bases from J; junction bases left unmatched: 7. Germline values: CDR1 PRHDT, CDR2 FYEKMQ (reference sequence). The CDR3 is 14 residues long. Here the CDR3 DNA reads TGTGCCAGCAGCCGAGCGGGGGAGGCGAACATTCAGTACTTC. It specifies CASSRAGEANIQYF.

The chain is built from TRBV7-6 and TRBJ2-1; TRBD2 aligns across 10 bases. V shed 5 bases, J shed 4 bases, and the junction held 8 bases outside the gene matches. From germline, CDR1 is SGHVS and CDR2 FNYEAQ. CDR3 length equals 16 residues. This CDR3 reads CASSLERGGAYNEQFF. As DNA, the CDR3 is TGTGCCAGCAGCCTCGAGCGGGGGGGCGCGTACAATGAGCAGTTCTTC.

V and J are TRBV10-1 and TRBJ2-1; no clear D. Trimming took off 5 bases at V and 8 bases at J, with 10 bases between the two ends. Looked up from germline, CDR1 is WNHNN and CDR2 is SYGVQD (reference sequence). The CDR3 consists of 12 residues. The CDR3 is CASSPGIHEQFF. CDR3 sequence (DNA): TGCGCCAGCAGTCCGGGTATTCATGAGCAGTTCTTC.

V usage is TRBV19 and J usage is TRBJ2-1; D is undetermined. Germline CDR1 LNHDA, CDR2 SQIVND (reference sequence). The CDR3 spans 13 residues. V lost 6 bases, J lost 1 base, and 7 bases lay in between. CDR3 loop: CASRSFSYNEQFF. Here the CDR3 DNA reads TGTGCCAGTAGATCGTTTTCCTACAATGAGCAGTTCTTC.

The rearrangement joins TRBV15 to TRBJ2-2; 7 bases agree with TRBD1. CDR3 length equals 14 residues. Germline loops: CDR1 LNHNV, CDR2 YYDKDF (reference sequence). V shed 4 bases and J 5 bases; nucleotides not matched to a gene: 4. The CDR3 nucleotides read TGTGCCACCAGCACAGACAGGGAGACCGGGGAGCTGTTTTTT. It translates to CATSTDRETGELFF.

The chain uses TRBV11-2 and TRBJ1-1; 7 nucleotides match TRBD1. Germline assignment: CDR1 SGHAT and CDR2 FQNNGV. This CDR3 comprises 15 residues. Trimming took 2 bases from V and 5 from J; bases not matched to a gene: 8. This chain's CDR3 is CASSLRTGEGTEAFF. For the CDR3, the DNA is TGTGCCAGCAGCTTACGAACAGGGGAGGGTACTGAAGCTTTCTTT.

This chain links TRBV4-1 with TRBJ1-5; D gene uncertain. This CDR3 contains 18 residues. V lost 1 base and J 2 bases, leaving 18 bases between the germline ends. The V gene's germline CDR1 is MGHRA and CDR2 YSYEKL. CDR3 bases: TGCGCCAGCAGCCAAGTTGGAGGAGGGAGCGTAGGCAATCAGCCCCAGCATTTT. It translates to CASSQVGGGSVGNQPQHF.

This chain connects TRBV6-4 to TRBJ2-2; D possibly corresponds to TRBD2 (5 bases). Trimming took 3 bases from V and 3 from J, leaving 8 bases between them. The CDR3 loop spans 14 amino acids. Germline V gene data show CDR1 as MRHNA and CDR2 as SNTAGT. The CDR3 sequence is CASSEGRDTGELFF. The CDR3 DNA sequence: TGTGCCAGCAGTGAAGGGAGAGACACCGGGGAGCTGTTTTTT.

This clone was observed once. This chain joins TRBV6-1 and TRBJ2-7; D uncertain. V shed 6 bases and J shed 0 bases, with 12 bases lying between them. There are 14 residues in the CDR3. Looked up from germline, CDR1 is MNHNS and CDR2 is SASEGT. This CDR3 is CASRGYSSSYEQYV. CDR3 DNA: TGTGCCAGCAGGGGCTACTCAAGCTCCTACGAGCAGTACGTC.

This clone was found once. CDR3 sequence: CASTYSPQRELSGYTF. CDR3 bases: TGTGCCAGCACTTATTCTCCACAAAGAGAGCTTAGTGGCTACACCTTC. The chain couples TRBV6-5 to TRBJ1-2; D unclear. Trimming cost V 7 bases and J 7 bases, with 25 bases left between them. Germline V CDR1 and CDR2: MNHEY, SVGAGI. The CDR3 is 16 residues long.

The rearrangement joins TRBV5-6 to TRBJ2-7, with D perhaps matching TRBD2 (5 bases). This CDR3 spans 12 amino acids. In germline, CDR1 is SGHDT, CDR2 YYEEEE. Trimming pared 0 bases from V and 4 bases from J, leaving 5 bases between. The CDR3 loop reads CASSLGGYEQYV. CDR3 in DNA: TGTGCCAGCAGCTTGGGAGGGTACGAGCAGTACGTC.